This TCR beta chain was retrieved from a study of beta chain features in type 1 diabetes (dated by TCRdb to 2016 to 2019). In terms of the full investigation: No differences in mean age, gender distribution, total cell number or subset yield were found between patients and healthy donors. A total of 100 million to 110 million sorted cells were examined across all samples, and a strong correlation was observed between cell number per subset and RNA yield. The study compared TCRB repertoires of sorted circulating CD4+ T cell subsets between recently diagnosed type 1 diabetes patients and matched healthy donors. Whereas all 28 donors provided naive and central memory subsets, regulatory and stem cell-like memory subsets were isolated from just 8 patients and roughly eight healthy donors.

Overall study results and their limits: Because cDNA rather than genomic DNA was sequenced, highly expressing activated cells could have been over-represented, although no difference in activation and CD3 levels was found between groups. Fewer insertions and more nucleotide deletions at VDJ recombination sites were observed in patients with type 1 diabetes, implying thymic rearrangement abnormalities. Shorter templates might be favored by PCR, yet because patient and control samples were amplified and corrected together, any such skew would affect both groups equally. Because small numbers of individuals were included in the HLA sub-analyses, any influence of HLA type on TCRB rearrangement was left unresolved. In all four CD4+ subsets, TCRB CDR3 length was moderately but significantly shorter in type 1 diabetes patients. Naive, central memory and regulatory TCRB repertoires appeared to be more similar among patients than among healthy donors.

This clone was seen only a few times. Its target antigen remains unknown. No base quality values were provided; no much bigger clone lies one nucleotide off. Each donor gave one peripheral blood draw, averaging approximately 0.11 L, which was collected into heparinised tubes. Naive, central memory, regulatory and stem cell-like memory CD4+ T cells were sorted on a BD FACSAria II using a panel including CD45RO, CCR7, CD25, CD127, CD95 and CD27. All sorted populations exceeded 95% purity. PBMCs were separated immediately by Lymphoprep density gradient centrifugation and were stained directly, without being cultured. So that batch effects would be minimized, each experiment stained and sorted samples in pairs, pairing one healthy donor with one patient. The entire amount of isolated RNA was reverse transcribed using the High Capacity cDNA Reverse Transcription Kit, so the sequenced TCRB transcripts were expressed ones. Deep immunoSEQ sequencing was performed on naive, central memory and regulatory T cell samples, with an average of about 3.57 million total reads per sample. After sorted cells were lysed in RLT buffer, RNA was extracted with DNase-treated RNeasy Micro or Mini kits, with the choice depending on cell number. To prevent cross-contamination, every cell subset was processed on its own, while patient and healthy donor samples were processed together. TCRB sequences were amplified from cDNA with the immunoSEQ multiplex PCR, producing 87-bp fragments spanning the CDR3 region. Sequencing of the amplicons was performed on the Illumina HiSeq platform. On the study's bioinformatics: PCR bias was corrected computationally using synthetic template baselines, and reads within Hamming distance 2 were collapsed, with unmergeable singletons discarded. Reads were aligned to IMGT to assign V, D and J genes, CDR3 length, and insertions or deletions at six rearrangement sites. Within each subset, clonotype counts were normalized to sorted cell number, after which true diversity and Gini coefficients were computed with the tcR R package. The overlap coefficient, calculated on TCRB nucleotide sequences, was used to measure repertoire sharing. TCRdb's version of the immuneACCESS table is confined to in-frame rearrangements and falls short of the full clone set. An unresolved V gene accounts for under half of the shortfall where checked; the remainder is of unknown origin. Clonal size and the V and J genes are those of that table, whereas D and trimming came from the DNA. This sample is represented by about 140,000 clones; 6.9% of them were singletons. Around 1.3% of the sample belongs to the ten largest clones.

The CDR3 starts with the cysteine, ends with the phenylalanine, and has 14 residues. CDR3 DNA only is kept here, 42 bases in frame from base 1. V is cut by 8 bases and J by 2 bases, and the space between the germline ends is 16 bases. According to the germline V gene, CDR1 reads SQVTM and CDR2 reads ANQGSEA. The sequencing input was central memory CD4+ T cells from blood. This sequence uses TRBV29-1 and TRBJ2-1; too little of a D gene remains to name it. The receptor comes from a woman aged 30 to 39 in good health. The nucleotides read TGCAGCCCGAAGGAGCCCGGCACCTACAATGAGCAGTTCTTC. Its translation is CSPKEPGTYNEQFF.